The entry below describes one TCR beta chain. This sample stems from a study of blood T cell repertoires in COVID-19. Sequencing used immunoSEQ multiplex PCR; TCRdb keeps in-frame clones, though not all of them. The repertoire holds around 76,000 clones, with about 85% as singletons. This clonotype was obtained from a man older than 75 with acute or convalescent COVID-19. The sample consisted of peripheral blood.

The CDR3 DNA is TGTGCCAGCAGGAAGGATAGCGGGGGGCTGAGCTCCTACAATGAGCAGTTCTTC. This encodes CASRKDSGGLSSYNEQFF. The chain recombines TRBV5-6 with TRBJ2-1, with 10 nucleotides matching TRBD2. After removal of 5 bases from V and 0 bases from J, the junction contained 11 bases not matched to a gene. CDR3 length equals 18 residues. Germline assignment: CDR1 SGHDT and CDR2 YYEEEE.